Below are 28 T cell receptor beta chains sequenced from a single sample in a study of siplizumab effects on memory and regulatory T cells. Assay: immunoSEQ multiplex PCR; the TCRdb copy retains only in-frame clones and omits some. The table includes about 100,000 clones, 75% to 95% detected once. Sequenced: CD4+ T cells sorted from blood. The receptors stem from a human donor in good health.

V and J are TRBV20-1 and TRBJ2-5; D gene uncertain. The germline V gene encodes CDR1 DFQATT and CDR2 SNEGSKA (reference sequence). V lost 4 bases and J lost 3, with 6 bases in between. This CDR3 comprises 11 residues. CDR3 sequence reads: CSATDEETQYF. CDR3 nucleotides: TGCAGTGCTACAGACGAAGAGACCCAGTACTTC.

The chain has TRBV18 and TRBJ2-3; the D gene is possibly TRBD2 (6 bases). The CDR3 sequence is 15 residues long. V dropped 1 base and J dropped 0 bases, with 8 bases sitting between them. In germline, CDR1 is KGHSH, CDR2 LQKENI. The chain's CDR3 is CASSPLAGSTDTQYF. The CDR3, as DNA: TGTGCCAGCTCACCACTTGCGGGGAGCACAGATACGCAGTATTTT.

The V call is TRBV18, the J call TRBJ1-2, with a tentative D call TRBD1 (6 bases). Between the trimmed V and J ends, which lost 3 bases and 2 bases, there was a span of 13 bases. Germline V gene data show CDR1 as KGHSH and CDR2 as LQKENI. The CDR3 loop spans 15 amino acids. The CDR3 loop reads CASSPSGAQNYGYTF. CDR3 sequence (DNA): TGTGCCAGCTCACCCTCAGGGGCCCAAAACTATGGCTACACCTTC.

In the case of this clone: Sequence at one end of the junction differs from germline and may be a read error. V usage is TRBV2 and J usage is TRBJ1-2; a weak D match, TRBD1 (6 bases). This CDR3 contains 14 residues. Germline CDR1 and CDR2: SNHLY and FYNNEI. The chain's CDR3 is CAGSQYRDLYGYTF. The CDR3 bases are TGTGCCGGCAGTCAGTACAGGGACCTCTATGGCTACACCTTC.

This clone showed up just once. Other DNA sequences of this sample code for an identical CDR3. The gene calls are TRBV11-3 and TRBJ2-5, with D possibly being TRBD2 (6 bases). From germline, CDR1 is SGHNT and CDR2 YENEEA. This CDR3 has 13 amino acids. V lost 0 bases, J lost 5 bases, and 7 bases lay in between. The CDR3 DNA reads TGTGCCAGCAGCTTAGATCGGGGGGAGACCCAGTACTTC. Protein sequence: CASSLDRGETQYF.

The rearrangement joins TRBV21-1 to TRBJ2-7; the table's D call, TRBD1, was not checked against the DNA. TRBV21-1 is noted as a pseudogene. This CDR3 comprises 14 residues. The CDR3 is CASSKRDRDYEQYF. The CDR3 region has the DNA TGTGCCAGCAGCAAACGGGACAGGGACTACGAGCAGTACTTC.

The J gene is TRBJ1-4, the V gene TRBV5-1; D not certain. This CDR3 region has 15 residues. The germline V and J ends were trimmed by 2 bases and 5 bases, with 13 bases remaining between them. From germline, CDR1 is SGHRS and CDR2 YFSETQ. The CDR3 DNA sequence: TGCGCCAGCAGCTTTTTATGGGAAGAGAATGAAAAACTGTTTTTT. It codes for CASSFLWEENEKLFF.

This sequence joins TRBV6-5 and TRBJ1-6; 7 bases align to TRBD1. Germline-derived CDR1 and CDR2 are MNHEY and SVGAGI. The CDR3 has 16 residues. V was pared by 4 bases and J by 4 bases, with 7 bases of the junction left unmatched. The CDR3 loop reads CASSFTRDRYNSPLHF. CDR3 DNA: TGTGCCAGCAGTTTTACCCGGGACAGATATAATTCACCCCTCCACTTT.

As regards this clone: Other DNA sequences within the sample encode an identical CDR3. The gene calls are TRBV19 and TRBJ2-3; 7 nucleotides agree with TRBD1. Trimming at V came to 5 bases and at J to 0 bases, leaving 2 bases not matched to a gene. The length of the CDR3 is 14 residues. Germline CDR1 is LNHDA and CDR2 is SQIVND (reference sequence). CDR3 coding DNA: TGTGCCAGTAGTGTACAGGGGAGCACAGATACGCAGTATTTT. Translated: CASSVQGSTDTQYF.

This clone was seen a single time. This sequence joins TRBV6-5 and TRBJ2-7; 7 bases fit TRBD1. V dropped 6 bases and J dropped 4; count of bases not matched to a gene: 0. The CDR3 consists of 11 residues. Per germline, CDR1 MNHEY and CDR2 SVGAGI. The CDR3 DNA reads TGTGCCAGCAGGACAGGGTACGAGCAGTACTTC. Protein: CASRTGYEQYF.

To note about this clone: The sample has other DNA sequences that encode this CDR3 too. This chain uses TRBV11-2 with TRBJ1-1; a possible D gene is TRBD1 (5 bases). The CDR3 has 13 amino acids. The V and J ends lost 5 bases and 5 bases respectively, with 12 bases between them. Germline V CDR1 and CDR2: SGHAT, FQNNGV. The CDR3 bases are TGTGCCAGCAGCCCATTAGGGGTGACTGAAGCTTTCTTT. As protein: CASSPLGVTEAFF. Full variable domain (rest looked up from reference TRBV11-2 and TRBJ1-1): EAGVAQSPRYKIIEKRQSVAFWCNPISGHATLYWYQQILGQGPKLLIQFQNNGVVDDSQLPKDRFSAERLKGVDSTLKIQPAKLEDSAVYLCASSPLGVTEAFFGQGTRLTVV.

The V call is TRBV5-1, the J call TRBJ2-7, with D maybe TRBD2 (5 bases). Deletions cut 4 bases from V and 6 bases from J, with 17 bases between. CDR1 SGHRS and CDR2 YFSETQ come from the germline V gene. This CDR3 has 14 amino acids. Here the CDR3 DNA reads TGCGCCAGCAGCGGAACTAGGAGCGGTTCCGAGCAGTACTTC. It codes for CASSGTRSGSEQYF.

The V gene is TRBV19, the J gene TRBJ1-5; 12 bases are shared with TRBD1. The germline V gene encodes CDR1 LNHDA and CDR2 SQIVND (reference sequence). V shed 4 bases, J shed 4 bases, and the junction held 8 bases outside the gene matches. The CDR3 is 17 residues long. This chain's CDR3 is CASSTGQGAWGNQPQHF. The CDR3 DNA reads as TGTGCCAGTAGTACGGGACAGGGGGCGTGGGGTAATCAGCCCCAGCATTTT.

CDR3 sequence reads: CASGTSSYNEQFF. CDR3 sequence (DNA): TGTGCCAGCGGGACCAGCTCCTACAATGAGCAGTTCTTC. The chain employs TRBV6-5 and TRBJ2-1; D could derive from TRBD1 or TRBD2 (5 bases each). The CDR3 runs to 13 residues. The germline V gene has CDR1 MNHEY and CDR2 SVGAGI. Trimming left V 8 bases short and J 0 bases short, with 8 bases between.

This chain uses TRBV5-1 with TRBJ2-2; D is perhaps TRBD1 (6 bases). The germline CDR1 and CDR2 sequences are SGHRS and YFSETQ. CDR3 length: 15 residues. With 0 bases removed from V and 5 bases from J, the gap between germline ends came to 11 bases. CDR3 amino acids: CASSLVVGTTGELFF. The CDR3, as DNA: TGCGCCAGCAGCTTGGTCGTAGGGACAACCGGGGAGCTGTTTTTT.

The chain couples TRBV14 to TRBJ1-5; the match to TRBD1 covers 8 bases. V was pared by 3 bases and J by 3 bases, with 4 bases of the junction left unmatched. This CDR3 comprises 15 residues. In germline, CDR1 is SGHDN, CDR2 FVKESK. This CDR3 reads CASSHRTGLNQPQHF. CDR3 DNA sequence: TGTGCCAGCAGCCACCGGACAGGGCTCAATCAGCCCCAGCATTTT.

The chain links TRBV4-1 to TRBJ2-2; D perhaps matches TRBD1 (6 bases). V lost 6 bases and J 6 bases, leaving 17 bases between the germline ends. This CDR3 region has 15 residues. Germline CDR1 and CDR2: MGHRA and YSYEKL. The CDR3 protein is CASRFVGTKPGELFF. CDR3 sequence (DNA): TGCGCCAGCAGGTTCGTAGGGACAAAACCCGGGGAGCTGTTTTTT.

The chain couples TRBV5-1 to TRBJ2-3, with 7 bases fitting TRBD2. The V gene end was trimmed by 7 bases and the J gene end by 2 bases; junction bases not matched to a gene: 4. The CDR3 is 13 amino acids. The germline V gene has CDR1 SGHRS and CDR2 YFSETQ. The CDR3 loop is CASSSGLTDTQYF. The CDR3 bases are TGCGCCAGCTCTAGCGGCCTCACAGATACGCAGTATTTT. The full variable domain, in which reference TRBV5-1 and TRBJ2-3 provide the parts outside the CDR3, is KAGVTQTPRYLIKTRGQQVTLSCSPISGHRSVSWYQQTPGQGLQFLFEYFSETQRNKGNFPGRFSGRQFSNSRSEMNVSTLELGDSALYLCASSSGLTDTQYFGPGTRLTVL.

Only one count was recorded for this clone. The chain recombines TRBV20-1 with TRBJ2-1; D not resolved. This CDR3 spans 10 amino acids. The germline CDR1 and CDR2 sequences are DFQATT and SNEGSKA (reference sequence). V dropped 5 bases and J dropped 1 base, with 0 bases sitting between them. Here the CDR3 reads CSASYNEQFF. As DNA, the CDR3 is TGCAGTGCTTCCTACAATGAGCAGTTCTTC.

This chain joins TRBV5-1 and TRBJ2-1; 8 nucleotides align to TRBD2. Germline values: CDR1 SGHRS, CDR2 YFSETQ. After removal of 0 bases from V and 7 bases from J, the junction contained 9 bases not matched to a gene. The CDR3 spans 16 residues. DNA for the CDR3: TGCGCCAGCAGCTTGGGCTCTAGCGGGCTTAAAAATGAGCAGTTCTTC. Amino acids: CASSLGSSGLKNEQFF.

This clone was found once. The chain carries TRBV2 and TRBJ2-7; the D is unclear. Germline V gives CDR1 SNHLY, CDR2 FYNNEI. The CDR3 spans 11 residues. V dropped 6 bases and J dropped 7 bases, with 10 bases sitting between them. CDR3: CASRARGEQYF. The CDR3 bases are TGTGCCAGCAGGGCTCGCGGTGAGCAGTACTTC. The full variable domain, rest sourced from reference TRBV2 and TRBJ2-7, is EPEVTQTPSHQVTQMGQEVILRCVPISNHLYFYWYRQILGQKVEFLVSFYNNEISEKSEIFDDQFSVERPDGSNFTLKIRSTKLEDSAMYFCASRARGEQYFGPGTRLTVT.

The rearrangement uses TRBV27 and TRBJ2-2, with D possibly being TRBD1 (6 bases). Deletions cut 10 bases from V and 0 bases from J, with 12 bases between. CDR3 length: 14 amino acids. Germline-derived CDR1 and CDR2 are MNHEY and SMNVEV (reference sequence). The CDR3: CATSGTTNTGELFF. CDR3 nucleotide sequence: TGTGCCACTTCCGGGACAACGAACACCGGGGAGCTGTTTTTT.

The genes are TRBV7-2 and TRBJ2-7; no clear D gene. V lost 1 base, J lost 7 bases, and 8 bases lay in between. The germline V gene has CDR1 SGHTA and CDR2 FQGNSA. The CDR3 spans 12 residues. The CDR3 DNA reads as TGTGCCAGCAGCTTAGTTGGGCGGGAGCAGTACTTC. Protein sequence: CASSLVGREQYF.

This clone was picked up one time. In nucleotides, the CDR3 is TGTGCCATCACCCCCGGGACAGCAAACACTGAAGCTTTCTTT. This sequence encodes CAITPGTANTEAFF. This sequence joins TRBV10-3 and TRBJ1-1; 7 positions match TRBD1. The germline gives CDR1 ENHRY, CDR2 SYGVKD. CDR3 length: 14 amino acids. Trimming removed 7 bases from V and 2 bases from J; junction bases left unmatched: 7.

The chain recombines TRBV27 with TRBJ2-4; D is perhaps TRBD1 or TRBD2 (5 bases each). Trimming pared 6 bases from V and 6 bases from J, leaving 9 bases between. CDR1 MNHEY and CDR2 SMNVEV come from the germline V gene (reference sequence). The CDR3 has 12 residues. In nucleotides, the CDR3 is TGTGCCAGCAGGGGGGTATTAAACATTCAGTACTTC. Translation gives CASRGVLNIQYF.

This chain uses TRBV10-3 with TRBJ2-1; D is perhaps TRBD2 (6 bases). The CDR3 is 11 residues long. V was clipped by 8 bases and J by 7 bases, with 9 bases between them. The germline gives CDR1 ENHRY, CDR2 SYGVKD. The CDR3 reads CAIGRGNEQFF. In DNA, the CDR3 is TGTGCCATCGGTCGGGGGAATGAGCAGTTCTTC.

V gene TRBV5-1 combines with J gene TRBJ1-1; D is uncertain. The V gene's germline CDR1 is SGHRS and CDR2 YFSETQ. There are 13 residues in the CDR3. Trimming took 0 bases from V and 0 from J, leaving 3 bases between them. CDR3 region: CASSLGLNTEAFF. In nucleotides, the CDR3 is TGCGCCAGCAGCTTGGGACTGAACACTGAAGCTTTCTTT.

J is TRBJ1-4 and V is TRBV7-9, with D perhaps matching TRBD1 (6 bases). Trimming shortened V by 1 base and J by 10 bases, and 16 bases separated the two germline ends. Germline loops: CDR1 SEHNR, CDR2 FQNEAQ (reference sequence). The CDR3 extends over 15 amino acids. As DNA, the CDR3 is TGTGCCAGCAGCTTAGGCGGCAGGGGCGGTGCAAAACTGTTTTTT. Amino acids: CASSLGGRGGAKLFF.